What follows are 21 T cell receptor beta chains derived from one specimen sequenced in a study of OX40 agonist ivuxolimab in advanced cancers. TCRdb keeps only in-frame clones here, not all; method: immunoSEQ multiplex PCR. The table has tens of thousands of clones, roughly 87% seen once. The specimen was CD4+ or CD8+ T cells sorted from blood, collected in a trial of the OX40 agonist ivuxolimab. Source of these receptors: an adult with an advanced solid tumor such as melanoma, head and neck, liver or kidney cancer.

This chain uses TRBV5-1 with TRBJ1-4; D call uncertain. This CDR3 region has 16 residues. Germline V lookup: CDR1 SGHRS, CDR2 YFSETQ. Trimming removed 4 bases at V and 7 bases at J, with 20 bases between. The CDR3 protein is CASSGMEGGSREKLFF. The CDR3 DNA follows: TGCGCCAGCAGCGGAATGGAGGGAGGTTCACGTGAAAAACTGTTTTTT.

This clone has just a few counts. V usage is TRBV9 and J usage is TRBJ1-1, with D hard to call. V was shortened by 3 bases and J by 3 bases, with 9 bases between the two germline ends. Germline V gives CDR1 SGDLS, CDR2 YYNGEE. The CDR3 sequence is 13 residues long. The CDR3 reads CASSAEVHTEAFF. CDR3 nucleotide sequence: TGTGCCAGCAGCGCCGAGGTACACACTGAAGCTTTCTTT.

This chain joins TRBV20-1 and TRBJ1-4; TRBD1 might be the D (6 bases). Germline V lookup: CDR1 DFQATT, CDR2 SNEGSKA (reference sequence). Trimming pared 6 bases from V and 8 bases from J, leaving 10 bases between. The CDR3 is 11 residues long. The CDR3 reads CSARQEEKLFF. In DNA form, the CDR3 reads TGCAGTGCAAGACAGGAGGAAAAACTGTTTTTT.

The chain uses TRBV6-5 and TRBJ1-4; no clear D. There are 14 residues in the CDR3. Germline CDR1 is MNHEY and CDR2 is SVGAGI. Trimming removed 2 bases from V and 1 base from J, with 5 bases in between. The CDR3 coding sequence is TGTGCCAGCAGTTACCATATAACTAATGAAAAACTGTTTTTT. This encodes CASSYHITNEKLFF.

This rearrangement joins TRBV7-3 to TRBJ2-5; D may match TRBD1 or TRBD2 (7 bases each). The CDR3 extends over 15 amino acids. Germline CDR1 and CDR2: SGHTA and FQGTGA. V lost 0 bases and J lost 5, with 13 bases in between. CDR3 coding DNA: TGTGCCAGCAGCTTAACGGGAGGGGGCTGGGAGACCCAGTACTTC. It yields the protein CASSLTGGGWETQYF. Complete variable domain (other parts from reference TRBV7-3 and TRBJ2-5): GAGVSQTPSNKVTEKGKYVELRCDPISGHTALYWYRQSLGQGPEFLIYFQGTGAADDSGLPNDRFFAVRPEGSVSTLKIQRTERGDSAVYLCASSLTGGGWETQYFGPGTRLLVL.

The chain is built from TRBV10-3 and TRBJ1-2, with D possibly matching TRBD1 (5 bases). Germline CDR1 ENHRY, CDR2 SYGVKD. The CDR3 loop spans 14 amino acids. Trimming cost V 4 bases and J 2 bases, with 11 bases left between them. CDR3 loop: CAISGGRENYGYTF. The DNA of the CDR3 is TGTGCCATCAGTGGGGGACGGGAAAACTATGGCTACACCTTC.

The rearrangement links TRBV13 to TRBJ1-1; tentatively, D is TRBD1 (5 bases). Germline V CDR1 and CDR2: PRHDT, FYEKMQ (reference sequence). Trimming shortened V by 1 base and J by 2 bases, and 11 bases separated the two germline ends. There are 15 residues in the CDR3. CDR3 in amino acids: CASSLVPGSNTEAFF. CDR3 in DNA: TGTGCCAGCAGCTTAGTGCCAGGGTCAAACACTGAAGCTTTCTTT.

The chain employs TRBV15 and TRBJ2-2; D is possibly TRBD1 (6 bases). Germline CDR1 and CDR2: LNHNV and YYDKDF (reference sequence). The germline V and J ends were trimmed by 5 bases and 1 base, with 14 bases remaining between them. The CDR3 covers 16 residues. In DNA, the CDR3 is TGTGCCACCAGCTCCAGCTGGGGACAGAACACCGGGGAGCTGTTTTTT. Protein product: CATSSSWGQNTGELFF.

The chain couples TRBV28 to TRBJ2-7; possible D gene TRBD1, 6 bases. CDR3 length: 16 residues. CDR1 and CDR2 from the germline V gene are MDHEN and SYDVKM. Trimming took off 5 bases at V and 1 base at J, with 18 bases between the two ends. The CDR3 region has the DNA TGTGCCAGCAGTCCCGTTGGACAGACCCTTTCCTACGAGCAGTACTTC. It encodes CASSPVGQTLSYEQYF.

This rearrangement joins TRBV5-1 to TRBJ2-3; 14 nucleotides line up with TRBD2. With V trimmed by 0 bases and J by 3 bases, 6 bases remained unmatched. CDR3 length: 18 residues. Germline V gene lookup returns CDR1 SGHRS and CDR2 YFSETQ. The CDR3 nucleotides read TGCGCCAGCAGCTTGGGAGGACTAGCGGGGGGAACGACAGATACGCAGTATTTT. This translates into CASSLGGLAGGTTDTQYF.

The chain recombines TRBV2 with TRBJ1-4; D call uncertain. V was trimmed by 7 bases and J by 8 bases, leaving 14 bases between them. The CDR3 extends over 13 amino acids. Looked up from germline, CDR1 is SNHLY and CDR2 is FYNNEI. CDR3: CASTGFNGEKLFF. The CDR3 DNA reads as TGTGCCAGCACCGGATTCAACGGGGAAAAACTGTTTTTT.

V and J are TRBV18 and TRBJ1-5; D perhaps matches TRBD1 (5 bases). The CDR3 has 13 residues. Germline-derived CDR1 and CDR2 are KGHSH and LQKENI. Trimming cost V 0 bases and J 11 bases, with 11 bases left between them. CDR3 bases: TGTGCCAGCTCACCACCCGGGCCAGGGACCCAGCATTTT. Its protein is CASSPPGPGTQHF.

This clone was observed once. The chain employs TRBV4-3 and TRBJ2-7; 11 bases map to TRBD2. Trimming removed 0 bases from V and 7 bases from J; junction bases left unmatched: 8. Germline lookup yields CDR1 LGHNA and CDR2 YSLEER. The CDR3 length is 16 residues. CDR3 in amino acids: CASSQDGVAGGWEQYF. For the CDR3, the DNA is TGCGCCAGCAGCCAAGATGGAGTAGCGGGAGGGTGGGAGCAGTACTTC.

The chain joins TRBV15 to TRBJ2-5; no clear D. V shed 5 bases and J shed 1 base, with 8 bases lying between them. The CDR3 covers 13 residues. Germline-derived CDR1 and CDR2 are LNHNV and YYDKDF (reference sequence). CDR3 loop: CATSPRFQETQYF. The CDR3 region has the DNA TGTGCCACCAGCCCCAGGTTCCAAGAGACCCAGTACTTC.

V usage is TRBV5-6 and J usage is TRBJ2-3; 10 bases match TRBD2. Unmatched junction bases numbered 6, after V lost 0 bases and J lost 8 bases. The germline V gene has CDR1 SGHDT and CDR2 YYEEEE. The CDR3 runs to 15 residues. The CDR3 coding sequence is TGTGCCAGCAGCTTGGCCCTAGCGGGAGCTGGTACGCAGTATTTT. Translation gives CASSLALAGAGTQYF.

The DNA of the CDR3 is TGTGCCAGCAGCTCGACGATCCTGACAGGCTCTGGAAACACCATATATTTT. Protein: CASSSTILTGSGNTIYF. V and J are TRBV5-4 and TRBJ1-3, with TRBD1 as a possible D gene (6 bases). Germline V lookup: CDR1 SGHNT, CDR2 YYREEE (reference sequence). CDR3 size: 17 residues. V lost 3 bases, J lost 0 bases, and 16 bases lay in between.

CDR3 DNA sequence: TGTGCCAGCAGCTTAAATCTTTTAGACGGTGGAGCTTTCTTT. Residues: CASSLNLLDGGAFF. The chain has TRBV7-8 and TRBJ1-1; D gene unclear. The V gene's germline CDR1 is SGHVS and CDR2 FQNEAQ. The ends were cut back, 2 bases at V and 10 bases at J, with 17 bases in the middle. The CDR3 consists of 14 residues.

As concerns this clone: This specimen includes other DNA sequences encoding the same CDR3. The chain recombines TRBV7-2 with TRBJ1-5; D remains unclear. Germline values: CDR1 SGHTA, CDR2 FQGNSA. There are 14 residues in the CDR3. Trimming took off 1 base at V and 1 base at J, with 5 bases between the two ends. CDR3 sequence reads: CASSLDGSNQPQHF. Here the CDR3 DNA reads TGTGCCAGCAGCTTAGACGGCAGCAATCAGCCCCAGCATTTT.

This clone was found a few times. CDR3 residues: CASSRQAANTGELFF. The CDR3 bases are TGCGCCAGCAGCCGCCAGGCGGCGAACACCGGGGAGCTGTTTTTT. V and J are TRBV5-1 and TRBJ2-2; the D is unclear. The germline V and J ends were trimmed by 4 bases and 0 bases, with 10 bases remaining between them. Germline V lookup: CDR1 SGHRS, CDR2 YFSETQ. The CDR3 contains 15 residues.

This sequence joins TRBV10-3 and TRBJ1-5; maybe TRBD1 (5 bases). Per germline, CDR1 ENHRY and CDR2 SYGVKD. The CDR3 is 15 amino acids. V lost 0 bases to trimming and J lost 1 base, with 7 bases between them. This chain's CDR3 is CAISESGGSNQPQHF. DNA of the CDR3: TGTGCCATCAGTGAGTCGGGGGGGAGCAATCAGCCCCAGCATTTT.

This chain links TRBV28 with TRBJ2-1, with 7 bases fitting TRBD2. CDR1 is MDHEN, CDR2 SYDVKM, per germline. J gave up 4 bases and V 2 bases, and 8 bases lay outside the gene matches. There are 16 residues in the CDR3. In DNA form, the CDR3 reads TGTGCCAGCAGTTTAGTATGGGGGGGGACGTACAATGAGCAGTTCTTC. Encoded protein: CASSLVWGGTYNEQFF.